These T cell receptor beta chains were read from a single sample in a study of OX40 agonist ivuxolimab in advanced cancers. Only in-frame clones appear in the TCRdb table, and some are missing; sequencing was by immunoSEQ multiplex PCR. The sample carries 100,000 to 110,000 clones, about nine tenths recorded once. The specimen comprised CD4+ or CD8+ T cells sorted from blood, sampled in a trial of the OX40 agonist ivuxolimab. The receptor source for this set is an adult with an advanced solid tumor such as melanoma, head and neck, liver or kidney cancer. The CDR3 runs from the conserved cysteine through the conserved F or W. A D gene is named only where the DNA matches it firmly. Size values are once, few and many counts, or a class for expanded clones, and some rows have none.

length | D | J | V | size | DNA | CDR3
15 | TRBD2 | TRBJ2-5 | TRBV6-5 | . | TGTGCCAGCAGACCTCACGCGGGGGGGGTCGGGACCCAGTACTTC | CASRPHAGGVGTQYF
16 | . | TRBJ2-3 | TRBV5-1 | . | TGCGCCAGCAGCTTTGGGGGCGCGAGAAACACAGATACGCAGTATTTT | CASSFGGARNTDTQYF
16 | TRBD1 | TRBJ2-7 | TRBV5-1 | . | TGCGCCAGCAGCCTCCGGGACAGGGGTTTTCGCTACGAGCAGTACTTC | CASSLRDRGFRYEQYF
14 | . | TRBJ2-2 | TRBV30 | . | TGTGCCTGGGCCGGGATACGGGGGACCGGGGAGCTGTTTTTT | CAWAGIRGTGELFF
15 | . | TRBJ2-1 | TRBV15 | . | TGTGCCACCAGCAGTGACTCGACAGAGAACAATGAGCAGTTCTTC | CATSSDSTENNEQFF
14 | . | TRBJ1-1 | TRBV18 | . | TGTGCCAGCTCACTAACGACAGGTGACACTGAAGCTTTCTTT | CASSLTTGDTEAFF
13 | . | TRBJ1-5 | TRBV30 | . | TGTGCCTGCTCGGGGGGTATGAATCAGCCCCAGCATTTT | CACSGGMNQPQHF
15 | . | TRBJ1-1 | TRBV5-8 | . | TGTGCCAGCAGCTTGCCTAGGGCAGGGAACACTGAAGCTTTCTTT | CASSLPRAGNTEAFF
16 | . | TRBJ2-3 | TRBV6-5 | . | TGTGCCAGCAGTTATCTAAATAAAGGGATCACAGATACGCAGTATTTT | CASSYLNKGITDTQYF
15 | . | TRBJ1-4 | TRBV19 | . | TGTGCCAGTAGTATCGTCGGGACCCTTAATGAAAAACTGTTTTTT | CASSIVGTLNEKLFF
13 | . | TRBJ2-5 | TRBV7-2 | . | TGTGCCAGCAGCTCCCCTGTGGTTGAGACCCAGTACTTC | CASSSPVVETQYF
14 | . | TRBJ2-6 | TRBV5-4 | . | TGTGCCAGCAGCTTGGATCCTGGGGCCAACGTCCTGACTTTC | CASSLDPGANVLTF
16 | . | TRBJ2-7 | TRBV30 | . | TGTGCCTGGAGTCGAATTCTGGGGGGCTTAGGCTACGAGCAGTACTTC | CAWSRILGGLGYEQYF
14 | . | TRBJ2-5 | TRBV7-9 | . | TGTGCCAGCAGCTTATCATCATTCCAAGAGACCCAGTACTTC | CASSLSSFQETQYF
11 | . | TRBJ2-1 | TRBV7-3 | . | TGTGCCAGCAGCCTGAACAATGAGCAGTTCTTC | CASSLNNEQFF
14 | . | TRBJ2-3 | TRBV27 | once | TGTGCCAGCAGTTTACGGCGTGGCACAGATACGCAGTATTTT | CASSLRRGTDTQYF
15 | . | TRBJ2-7 | TRBV7-9 | . | TGTGCCAGCTCTCTCACAGGGGGGGCAGGCTACGAGCAGTACTTC | CASSLTGGAGYEQYF
18 | . | TRBJ1-5 | TRBV23-1 | once | TGCGCCAGCAGCGAAGGGGCACAGGTAAGAATTAGCAATCAGCCCCAGCATTTT | CASSEGAQVRISNQPQHF
19 | TRBD2 | TRBJ2-7 | TRBV6-1 | . | TGTGCCAGCAGTGTTACCCCGGGACTAGCGGGGGGCGTCCGGAACGAGCAGTACTTC | CASSVTPGLAGGVRNEQYF
13 | . | TRBJ1-1 | TRBV5-6 | . | TGTGCCAGCAGCTCAAGATATCGCCCTGAAGCTTTCTTT | CASSSRYRPEAFF
11 | . | TRBJ2-3 | TRBV6-1 | . | TGTGCCAGCAGTGAAGGAGATACGCAGTATTTT | CASSEGDTQYF
20 | TRBD1 | TRBJ1-3 | TRBV6-1 | . | TGTGCCAGCAGTGAAGCCAGAGGGACAGGACGCCCTCGCTCTGGAAACACCATATATTTT | CASSEARGTGRPRSGNTIYF
16 | TRBD2 | TRBJ2-3 | TRBV10-1 | . | TGCGCCAGCAGTACCCGAGCGGGAGTAAGCACAGATACGCAGTATTTT | CASSTRAGVSTDTQYF
14 | . | TRBJ2-7 | TRBV5-4 | few | TGTGCCAGCAGCGCTCGGGACATTTCCTACGAGCAGTACTTC | CASSARDISYEQYF
16 | TRBD1 | TRBJ1-2 | TRBV5-4 | . | TGTGCCAGCAGCTTGGGCGGGACAGGGACGAACTATGGCTACACCTTC | CASSLGGTGTNYGYTF
14 | . | TRBJ2-3 | TRBV2 | . | TGTGCCAGCAGTGTAGGTACTAGCACAGATACGCAGTATTTT | CASSVGTSTDTQYF
19 | . | TRBJ1-4 | TRBV7-9 | . | TGTGCCAACGGAGGACCGGACCCAGTCGGAAGTCCAACTAATGAAAAACTGTTTTTT | CANGGPDPVGSPTNEKLFF
12 | . | TRBJ2-5 | TRBV29-1 | . | TGCAGCGCCTATGCAGGGACGGAGACCCAGTACTTC | CSAYAGTETQYF
13 | . | TRBJ2-5 | TRBV19 | . | TGTGCCAGTAGTATGCGGGCGGCGGAGACCCAGTACTTC | CASSMRAAETQYF
15 | TRBD2 | TRBJ2-2 | TRBV2 | . | TGTGCCAGCAGTGAACTAGCGGGAGTGACCGGGGAGCTGTTTTTT | CASSELAGVTGELFF
13 | . | TRBJ1-2 | TRBV7-3 | . | TGTGCCAGCAGCCCACAGCCCGAGGTTGGCTACACCTTC | CASSPQPEVGYTF
17 | TRBD1 | TRBJ2-1 | TRBV7-8 | . | TGTGCCAGCAGCCGAGTTGTCGGGACAGGACTTATCAATGAGCAGTTCTTC | CASSRVVGTGLINEQFF
14 | . | TRBJ1-3 | TRBV19 | . | TGTGCCAGTAGTATCGGGGGCGATTTGGACACCATATATTTT | CASSIGGDLDTIYF
18 | TRBD1 | TRBJ1-5 | TRBV19 | many | TGTGCCAGTAGATACGGCGGGACAGTGAACCGCGGCAATCAGCCCCAGCATTTT | CASRYGGTVNRGNQPQHF
16 | TRBD2 | TRBJ2-3 | TRBV9 | . | TGTGCCAGCAGCGTAGTGGCGGGAGGAGGCACAGATACGCAGTATTTT | CASSVVAGGGTDTQYF
15 | . | TRBJ1-6 | TRBV6-1 | . | TGTGCCAGCATAGTGAGAGGACAGATCAATTCACCCCTCCACTTT | CASIVRGQINSPLHF
16 | TRBD2 | TRBJ2-3 | TRBV4-2 | . | TGTGCCAGCAGCCAAGCCGGGACTAGCTTCACAGATACGCAGTATTTT | CASSQAGTSFTDTQYF
13 | . | TRBJ1-5 | TRBV11-1 | . | TGTGCCAGCAGCTTGGGCAGCAATCAGCCCCAGCATTTT | CASSLGSNQPQHF
13 | . | TRBJ2-1 | TRBV11-2 | . | TGTGCCAGCAGCTTAGTTGGATACAATGAGCAGTTCTTC | CASSLVGYNEQFF
13 | . | TRBJ1-1 | TRBV6-1 | . | TGTGCCAGCAGTGAACTAATCGGAGGGGAAGCTTTCTTT | CASSELIGGEAFF
14 | TRBD1 | TRBJ1-1 | TRBV19 | . | TGTTGTTCCGGGACAGGGGTGTACAACACTGAAGCTTTCTTT | CCSGTGVYNTEAFF
15 | TRBD2 | TRBJ2-3 | TRBV7-3 | . | TGTGCCAGCAGCTCAGCTAGCGGGCCGACAGATACGCAGTATTTT | CASSSASGPTDTQYF
14 | TRBD1 | TRBJ1-2 | TRBV7-3 | . | TGTGCCAGCAGCTTTGGGACAGGGGGTTTCGGCTACACCTTC | CASSFGTGGFGYTF
13 | . | TRBJ2-5 | TRBV18 | . | TGTGCCAGCTCACCTTGGGGCCTAGAGACCCAGTACTTC | CASSPWGLETQYF
18 | TRBD1 | TRBJ1-4 | TRBV7-6 | . | TGTGCCAGCAGCCCGACCCCCCGGGACAGGTTTGGAGATGAAAAACTGTTTTTT | CASSPTPRDRFGDEKLFF
12 | . | TRBJ1-5 | TRBV10-2 | . | TGCGCCAGCAGTGATAGCAATCAGCCCCAGCATTTT | CASSDSNQPQHF
14 | . | TRBJ1-1 | TRBV18 | . | TGTGCCAGCTCACCGGGACGGATGAACACTGAAGCTTTCTTT | CASSPGRMNTEAFF
13 | . | TRBJ1-6 | TRBV2 | . | TGTGCCAGCACCCCGATTCTCAATTCACCCCTCCACTTT | CASTPILNSPLHF
13 | . | TRBJ1-5 | TRBV11-2 | . | TGTGCCAGCAGCTTAGGTAATAATCAGCCCCAGCATTTT | CASSLGNNQPQHF
15 | TRBD2 | TRBJ2-1 | TRBV5-8 | . | TGTGCCAGCAGCTTTGGGACTAGCGGTGACCGGGAGCAGTTCTTC | CASSFGTSGDREQFF
11 | . | TRBJ1-2 | TRBV6-5 | . | TGTGCCAGCAGGCAGGGTCTCGGCTACACCTTC | CASRQGLGYTF
13 | . | TRBJ1-1 | TRBV5-1 | . | TGCGCCAGCAGCTTATTGAGTTCCCCTGAAGCTTTCTTT | CASSLLSSPEAFF
14 | TRBD2 | TRBJ2-1 | TRBV7-3 | . | TGTGCCAGCAGCTTTAGCGGGGGCCCTGGGGAGCAGTTCTTC | CASSFSGGPGEQFF
13 | . | TRBJ2-7 | TRBV15 | . | TGTGCCACCAGCAGAGAACTAGAGTACGAGCAGTACTTC | CATSRELEYEQYF
16 | . | TRBJ2-1 | TRBV4-1 | . | TGCGCCAGCAGCCAAGTTTCGGGATCCATCTACAATGAGCAGTTCTTC | CASSQVSGSIYNEQFF